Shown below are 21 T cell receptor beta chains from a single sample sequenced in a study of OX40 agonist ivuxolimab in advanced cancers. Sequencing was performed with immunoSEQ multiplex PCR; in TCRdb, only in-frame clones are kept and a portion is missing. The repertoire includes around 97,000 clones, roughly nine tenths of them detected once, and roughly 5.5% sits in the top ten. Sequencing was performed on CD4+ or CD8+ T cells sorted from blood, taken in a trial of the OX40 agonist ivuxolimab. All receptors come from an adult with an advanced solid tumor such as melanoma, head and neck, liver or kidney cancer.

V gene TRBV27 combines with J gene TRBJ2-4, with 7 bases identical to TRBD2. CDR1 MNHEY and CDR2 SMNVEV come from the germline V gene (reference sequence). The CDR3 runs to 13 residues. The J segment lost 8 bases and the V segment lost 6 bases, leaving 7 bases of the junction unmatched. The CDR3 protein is CASSPAGRYIQYF. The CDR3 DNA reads TGTGCCAGCAGCCCCGCCGGGAGGTACATTCAGTACTTC.

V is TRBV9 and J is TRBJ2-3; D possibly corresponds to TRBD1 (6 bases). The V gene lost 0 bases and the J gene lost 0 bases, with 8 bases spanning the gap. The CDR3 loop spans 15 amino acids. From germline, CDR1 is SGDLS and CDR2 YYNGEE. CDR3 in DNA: TGTGCCAGCAGCGTAGAAAGGGGGAGCACAGATACGCAGTATTTT. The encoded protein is CASSVERGSTDTQYF.

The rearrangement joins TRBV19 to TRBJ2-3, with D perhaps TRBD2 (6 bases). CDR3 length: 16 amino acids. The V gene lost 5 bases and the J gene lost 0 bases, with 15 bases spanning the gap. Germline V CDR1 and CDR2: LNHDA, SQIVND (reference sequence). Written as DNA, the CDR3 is TGTGCCAGTAGTTTCCAGCGGGTCCGAAGCACAGATACGCAGTATTTT. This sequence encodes CASSFQRVRSTDTQYF.

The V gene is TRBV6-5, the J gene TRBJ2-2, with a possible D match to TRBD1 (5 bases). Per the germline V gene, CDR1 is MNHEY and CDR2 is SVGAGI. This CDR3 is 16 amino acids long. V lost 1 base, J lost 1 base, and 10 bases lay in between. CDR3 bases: TGTGCCAGCAGTTACTTGGGGCAGCAGAACACCGGGGAGCTGTTTTTT. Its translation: CASSYLGQQNTGELFF.

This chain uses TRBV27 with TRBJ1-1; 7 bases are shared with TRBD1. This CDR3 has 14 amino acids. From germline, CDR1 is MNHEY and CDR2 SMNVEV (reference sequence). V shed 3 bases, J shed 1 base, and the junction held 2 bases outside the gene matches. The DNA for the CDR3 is TGTGCCAGCAGTTTCCGGGACAGGAACACTGAAGCTTTCTTT. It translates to CASSFRDRNTEAFF.

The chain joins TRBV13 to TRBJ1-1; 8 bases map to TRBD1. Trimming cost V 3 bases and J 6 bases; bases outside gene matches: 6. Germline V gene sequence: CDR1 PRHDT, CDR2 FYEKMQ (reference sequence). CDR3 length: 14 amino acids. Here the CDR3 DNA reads TGTGCCAGCAGCTTCAATCAGGGGGCCGCTGAAGCTTTCTTT. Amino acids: CASSFNQGAAEAFF.

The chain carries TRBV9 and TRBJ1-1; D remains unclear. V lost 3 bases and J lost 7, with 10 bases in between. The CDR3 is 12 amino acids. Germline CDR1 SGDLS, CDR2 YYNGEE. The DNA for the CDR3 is TGTGCCAGCAGCGATCCAAGGCGTGAAGCTTTCTTT. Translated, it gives CASSDPRREAFF.

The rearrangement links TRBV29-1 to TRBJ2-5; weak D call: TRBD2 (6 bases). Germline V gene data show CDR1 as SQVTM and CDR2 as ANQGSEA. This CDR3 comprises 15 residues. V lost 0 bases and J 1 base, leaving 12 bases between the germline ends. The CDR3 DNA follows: TGCAGCGTTGAAGAATTTGGGACTCCCCAAGAGACCCAGTACTTC. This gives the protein CSVEEFGTPQETQYF.

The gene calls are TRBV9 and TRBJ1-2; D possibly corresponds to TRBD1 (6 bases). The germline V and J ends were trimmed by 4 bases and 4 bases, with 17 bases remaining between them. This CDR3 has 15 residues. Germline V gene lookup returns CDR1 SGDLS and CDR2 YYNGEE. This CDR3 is CASSLGGGGVYGYTF. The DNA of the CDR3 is TGTGCCAGCAGCCTAGGGGGTGGGGGCGTCTATGGCTACACCTTC.

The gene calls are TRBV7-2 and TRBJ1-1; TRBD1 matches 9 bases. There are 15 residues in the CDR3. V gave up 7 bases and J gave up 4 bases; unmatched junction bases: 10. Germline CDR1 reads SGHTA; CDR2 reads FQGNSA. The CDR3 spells CASTFTGGASTEAFF. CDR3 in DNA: TGTGCCAGCACCTTTACAGGGGGCGCGAGCACTGAAGCTTTCTTT.

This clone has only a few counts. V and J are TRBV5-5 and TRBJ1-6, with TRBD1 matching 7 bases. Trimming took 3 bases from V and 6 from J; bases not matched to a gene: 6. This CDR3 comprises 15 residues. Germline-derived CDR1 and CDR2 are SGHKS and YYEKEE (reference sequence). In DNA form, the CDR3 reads TGTGCCAGCAGCTGGACAGGCCAGAGTAATTCACCCCTCCACTTT. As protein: CASSWTGQSNSPLHF.

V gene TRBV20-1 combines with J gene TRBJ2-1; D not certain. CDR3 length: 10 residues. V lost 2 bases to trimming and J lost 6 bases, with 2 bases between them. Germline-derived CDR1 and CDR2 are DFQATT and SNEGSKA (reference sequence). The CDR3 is CSARINEQFF. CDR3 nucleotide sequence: TGCAGTGCTAGAATCAATGAGCAGTTCTTC.

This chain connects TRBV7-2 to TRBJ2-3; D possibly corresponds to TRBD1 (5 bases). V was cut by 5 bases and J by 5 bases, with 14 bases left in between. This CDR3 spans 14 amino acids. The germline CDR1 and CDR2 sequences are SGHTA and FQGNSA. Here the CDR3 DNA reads TGTGCCAGCAGCCTAGACAGCTTAGGAGATACGCAGTATTTT. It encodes CASSLDSLGDTQYF.

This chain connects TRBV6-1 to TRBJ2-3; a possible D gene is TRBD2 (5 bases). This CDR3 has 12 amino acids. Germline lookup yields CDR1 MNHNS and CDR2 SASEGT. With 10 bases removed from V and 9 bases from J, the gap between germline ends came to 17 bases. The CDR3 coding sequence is TGTGCCACCCAGGTCGGAGGAGCAACGCAGTATTTT. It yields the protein CATQVGGATQYF.

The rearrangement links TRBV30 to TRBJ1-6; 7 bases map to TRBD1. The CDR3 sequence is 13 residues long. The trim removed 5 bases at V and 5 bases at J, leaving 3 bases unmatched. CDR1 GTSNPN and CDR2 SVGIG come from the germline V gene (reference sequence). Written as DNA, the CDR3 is TGTGCCTGGCAGGGGGTCCATAATTCACCCCTCCACTTT. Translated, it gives CAWQGVHNSPLHF.

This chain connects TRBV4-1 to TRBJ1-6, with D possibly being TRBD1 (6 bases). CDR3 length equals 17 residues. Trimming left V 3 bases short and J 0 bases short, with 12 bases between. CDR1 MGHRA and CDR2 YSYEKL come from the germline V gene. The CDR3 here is CASSHDRTVSYNSPLHF. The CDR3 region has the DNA TGCGCCAGCAGCCACGACAGGACCGTCTCCTATAATTCACCCCTCCACTTT.

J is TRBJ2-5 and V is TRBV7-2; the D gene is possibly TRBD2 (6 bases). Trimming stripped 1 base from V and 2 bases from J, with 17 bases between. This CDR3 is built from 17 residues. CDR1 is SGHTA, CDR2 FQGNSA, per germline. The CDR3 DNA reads TGTGCCAGCAGCTTAGGTCGTATCGGGAGAGGGCAAGAGACCCAGTACTTC. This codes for CASSLGRIGRGQETQYF.

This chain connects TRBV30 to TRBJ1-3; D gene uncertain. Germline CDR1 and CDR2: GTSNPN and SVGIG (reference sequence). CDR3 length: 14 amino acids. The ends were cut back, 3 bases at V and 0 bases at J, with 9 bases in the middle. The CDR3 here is CAWRAPVSGNTIYF. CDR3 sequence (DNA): TGTGCCTGGAGGGCCCCAGTCTCTGGAAACACCATATATTTT.

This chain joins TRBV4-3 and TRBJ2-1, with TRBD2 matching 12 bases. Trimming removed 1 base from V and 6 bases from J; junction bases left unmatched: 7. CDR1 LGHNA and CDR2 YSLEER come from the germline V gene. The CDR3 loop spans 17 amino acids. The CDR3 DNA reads TGCGCCAGCAGCCAAGGTGCCCAGACTAGCGGGAGCAATGAGCAGTTCTTC. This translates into CASSQGAQTSGSNEQFF.

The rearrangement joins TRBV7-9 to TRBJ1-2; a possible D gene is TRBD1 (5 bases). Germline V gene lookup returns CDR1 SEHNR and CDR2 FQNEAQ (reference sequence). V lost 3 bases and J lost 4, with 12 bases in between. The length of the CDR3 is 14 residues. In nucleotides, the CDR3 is TGTGCCAGCAGCTTGGAAGGGACGGGCTATGGCTACACCTTC. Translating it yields CASSLEGTGYGYTF.

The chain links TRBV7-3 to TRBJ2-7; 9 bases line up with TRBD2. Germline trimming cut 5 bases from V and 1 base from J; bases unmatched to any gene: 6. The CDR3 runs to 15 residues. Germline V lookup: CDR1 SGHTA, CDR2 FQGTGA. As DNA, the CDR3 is TGTGCCAGCAGCCTCAGCGGGGGGCCTTCCTACGAGCAGTACTTC. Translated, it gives CASSLSGGPSYEQYF.